The next 2 T cell receptor beta chains were all read from a single sample in a study of cytotoxic CD8 clonotypes in ibrutinib-treated CLL. Sequencing was performed with immunoSEQ multiplex PCR; in TCRdb, only in-frame clones are kept and a portion is missing. This sample yields approximately 140,000 clones, of which approximately 90% are seen a single time; 9.5% to 14% belongs to the top ten. Sequences were derived from PBMCs, sampled after 12 months of ibrutinib treatment. These receptor sequences come from a human donor with chronic lymphocytic leukemia.

V usage is TRBV2 and J usage is TRBJ2-2; a possible D gene is TRBD1 (5 bases). Germline V lookup: CDR1 SNHLY, CDR2 FYNNEI. V was cut by 5 bases and J by 6 bases, with 16 bases left in between. The length of the CDR3 is 15 residues. The CDR3 loop is CASSSGSLAPGELFF. CDR3 DNA: TGTGCCAGCAGTTCAGGGTCACTGGCGCCCGGGGAGCTGTTTTTT.

As for this clone: The identical CDR3 is also encoded by other nucleotide sequences in the sample. CDR3 sequence: CSARDRDYEQYF. DNA for the CDR3: TGCAGCGCCCGGGACAGGGACTACGAGCAGTACTTC. V usage is TRBV29-1 and J usage is TRBJ2-7; 9 bases are a match to TRBD1. Germline assignment: CDR1 SQVTM and CDR2 ANQGSEA. The length of the CDR3 is 12 residues. V was clipped by 7 bases and J by 3 bases; unmatched bases: 4.